These 22 T cell receptor beta chains came from one sample sequenced in a study of identical twins. TCRdb reprocessed the 5' RACE reads with MiXCR, giving one entry per CDR3 protein. In the table there are about 810,000 distinct CDR3 sequences, over 9% of which are singletons. The same data also contributed to another study, on yellow fever vaccine responses in identical twins.

Material: PBMCs. The source is a woman aged 18 to 35 in good health.

The chain recombines TRBV2 with TRBJ2-3; D not resolved. CDR1 and CDR2 (germline): SNHLY, FYNNEI. Trimming pared 5 bases from V and 8 bases from J, leaving 8 bases between. The CDR3 runs to 11 residues. The CDR3 sequence is CASSSSPTQYF. The CDR3 DNA reads TGTGCCAGCAGTAGCTCCCCTACGCAGTATTTT.

The rearrangement joins TRBV2 to TRBJ2-7; D not resolved. Germline CDR1 reads SNHLY; CDR2 reads FYNNEI. The ends were cut back, 4 bases at V and 10 bases at J, with 11 bases in the middle. CDR3 length equals 11 residues. This CDR3 is CASSVGSGQYV. The DNA of the CDR3 is TGTGCCAGCAGTGTTGGATCCGGACAGTACGTC.

In DNA, the CDR3 is TGCGCCAGCAGTGACCCAGCGGGGGGCAGCACAGATACGCAGTATTTT. This translates into CASSDPAGGSTDTQYF. The chain uses TRBV10-2 and TRBJ2-3, with 9 bases fitting TRBD2. This CDR3 is built from 16 residues. V was pared by 3 bases and J by 0 bases, with 4 bases of the junction left unmatched. Germline CDR1 reads WSHSY; CDR2 reads SAAADI.

This clonotype was counted between two and nine times. V gene TRBV7-9 combines with J gene TRBJ1-1, with TRBD1 matching 8 bases. This CDR3 has 12 residues. The V and J ends lost 10 bases and 3 bases, in that order; junction bases with no gene match: 4. Germline V lookup: CDR1 SEHNR, CDR2 FQNEAQ (reference sequence). The CDR3 bases are TGTGCCAATTCACAGGGGGACACTGAAGCTTTCTTT. It is translated as CANSQGDTEAFF.

This clonotype has more than one count but fewer than ten. The gene calls are TRBV20-1 and TRBJ2-1; TRBD1 might be the D (5 bases). The CDR3 has 15 residues. The V and J ends lost 0 bases and 3 bases respectively, with 12 bases between them. Germline V CDR1 and CDR2: DFQATT, SNEGSKA (reference sequence). The CDR3 DNA reads TGCAGTGCTAGAGATTTTGGACAAGACTACAATGAGCAGTTCTTC. It is translated as CSARDFGQDYNEQFF.

This clonotype was picked up a small number of times. The DNA for the CDR3 is TGTGCTAGTGTTTCCCCCGGGCGTGGTGAGCAGTTCTTC. Translation gives CASVSPGRGEQFF. V is TRBV12-5 and J is TRBJ2-1, with D unclear. V lost 7 bases and J 9 bases, leaving 16 bases between the germline ends. From germline, CDR1 is LGHNT and CDR2 FRNRAP. The CDR3 is made up of 13 amino acids.

This clonotype came up a few times. The chain carries TRBV5-1 and TRBJ2-1; 10 nucleotides line up with TRBD1. The CDR3 extends over 14 amino acids. Germline CDR1 and CDR2: SGHRS and YFSETQ. After removal of 7 bases from V and 2 bases from J, the junction contained 3 bases not matched to a gene. Here the CDR3 DNA reads TGCGCCAGCCACGGACAGGGGGCCTACAATGAGCAGTTCTTC. It specifies CASHGQGAYNEQFF.

This clonotype has just a few counts. The chain recombines TRBV7-9 with TRBJ2-2; 8 nucleotides line up with TRBD1. Germline values: CDR1 SEHNR, CDR2 FQNEAQ (reference sequence). The trim removed 2 bases at V and 7 bases at J, leaving 9 bases unmatched. This CDR3 has 16 amino acids. This CDR3 reads CASSLKGAGGIGELFF. The CDR3 DNA follows: TGTGCCAGCAGCTTAAAAGGCGCAGGGGGCATCGGGGAGCTGTTTTTT.

The V call is TRBV4-1, the J call TRBJ2-5; D is perhaps TRBD1 or TRBD2 (5 bases each). Germline V gene sequence: CDR1 MGHRA, CDR2 YSYEKL. This CDR3 contains 15 residues. V was clipped by 0 bases and J by 5 bases, with 13 bases between them. CDR3 coding DNA: TGCGCCAGCAGCCAAGATCAGGGCGGCGGGGAGACCCAGTACTTC. As protein: CASSQDQGGGETQYF.

This clonotype showed up just once. J is TRBJ2-5 and V is TRBV19; TRBD2 might be the D (6 bases). The germline gives CDR1 LNHDA, CDR2 SQIVND (reference sequence). Trimming pared 1 base from V and 2 bases from J, leaving 14 bases between. There are 16 residues in the CDR3. The CDR3 here is CASSIGAGRPQETQYF. The CDR3 DNA reads as TGTGCCAGTAGTATAGGTGCAGGGAGGCCTCAAGAGACCCAGTACTTC.

This clonotype has more than one count but fewer than ten. The rearrangement joins TRBV9 to TRBJ2-3, with D unresolved. This CDR3 comprises 15 residues. Trimming pared 4 bases from V and 2 bases from J, leaving 14 bases between. Germline V gives CDR1 SGDLS, CDR2 YYNGEE. The CDR3 DNA reads TGTGCCAGCAGCAAGGACCCTAAATTCACAGATACGCAGTATTTT. Protein: CASSKDPKFTDTQYF.

The genes are TRBV11-2 and TRBJ2-4; possibly TRBD2 for D (5 bases). Trimming shortened V by 0 bases and J by 1 base, and 13 bases separated the two germline ends. The CDR3 is 17 amino acids. CDR1 is SGHAT, CDR2 FQNNGV, per germline. CDR3 residues: CASSLDGRVVAKNIQYF. Written as DNA, the CDR3 is TGTGCCAGCAGCTTAGATGGGCGGGTGGTGGCCAAAAACATTCAGTACTTC.

This clonotype has more than one count but fewer than ten. V and J are TRBV20-1 and TRBJ2-3, with D perhaps TRBD2 (6 bases). The CDR3 totals 15 residues. Germline V gene lookup returns CDR1 DFQATT and CDR2 SNEGSKA (reference sequence). V was trimmed by 3 bases and J by 9 bases, leaving 22 bases between them. CDR3 coding DNA: TGCAGTGCTAGCTCCCAGGCGGGGCCTCTTGAGACGCAGTATTTT. Translation: CSASSQAGPLETQYF.

The gene calls are TRBV5-8 and TRBJ2-1; D possibly corresponds to TRBD2 (5 bases). The CDR3 extends over 13 amino acids. Trimming took 9 bases from V and 6 from J, leaving 16 bases between them. Germline V lookup: CDR1 SGHTS, CDR2 YDEGEE. The CDR3 sequence: CAMGPGLLNEQFF. In DNA form, the CDR3 reads TGTGCCATGGGCCCTGGACTCCTCAATGAGCAGTTCTTC.

This clonotype was observed a few times. The chain is built from TRBV28 and TRBJ2-7; 7 bases are shared with TRBD1. After removal of 5 bases from V and 6 bases from J, the junction contained 7 bases not matched to a gene. Germline assignment: CDR1 MDHEN and CDR2 SYDVKM. The CDR3 sequence is 13 residues long. The CDR3 spells CASSLQNRGEQYF. CDR3 coding DNA: TGTGCCAGCAGTCTACAAAACAGGGGCGAGCAGTACTTC. Variable domain in full (rest from reference TRBV28 and TRBJ2-7): DVKVTQSSRYLVKRTGEKVFLECVQDMDHENMFWYRQDPGLGLRLIYFSYDVKMKEKGDIPEGYSVSREKKERFSLILESASTNQTSMYLCASSLQNRGEQYFGPGTRLTVT.

This clonotype was counted many times. V is TRBV29-1 and J is TRBJ2-5; D is unclear. The CDR3 runs to 14 residues. V was clipped by 3 bases and J by 2 bases, with 13 bases between them. Looked up from germline, CDR1 is SQVTM and CDR2 is ANQGSEA. The CDR3 DNA reads TGCAGCGTTGACGTAGGACGGATACAAGAGACCCAGTACTTC. Its protein product is CSVDVGRIQETQYF.

V and J are TRBV27 and TRBJ2-7; D is unresolved. The germline V gene has CDR1 MNHEY and CDR2 SMNVEV (reference sequence). The CDR3 extends over 13 amino acids. V was pared by 5 bases and J by 2 bases, with 10 bases between. The DNA for the CDR3 is TGTGCCAGCAGTCCTTTTGGCGCCTACGAGCAGTACTTC. Residues: CASSPFGAYEQYF.

The chain has TRBV11-2 and TRBJ2-1, with 12 bases fitting TRBD2. This CDR3 spans 16 amino acids. Germline loops: CDR1 SGHAT, CDR2 FQNNGV. The V gene end was trimmed by 5 bases and the J gene end by 4 bases; junction bases not matched to a gene: 6. The CDR3 DNA reads TGTGCCAGCAGCACGACTAGCGGGAGTGCTTACAATGAGCAGTTCTTC. Translation gives CASSTTSGSAYNEQFF.

This clonotype was seen more than once but under ten times. The rearrangement links TRBV12-3 or TRBV12-4 to TRBJ1-1; the D gene is possibly TRBD1 (5 bases). Deletions cut 4 bases from V and 5 bases from J, with 11 bases between. This CDR3 is 13 amino acids long. DNA of the CDR3: TGTGCCAGCAGTTCTGACAGCCAAACTGAAGCTTTCTTT. Translation gives CASSSDSQTEAFF.

This sequence joins TRBV12-5 and TRBJ2-3; D uncertain. Trimming took 3 bases from V and 6 from J, leaving 4 bases between them. The CDR3 has 11 residues. Per the germline V gene, CDR1 is LGHNT and CDR2 is FRNRAP. CDR3 DNA: TGTGCTAGTGGTTTTTTTGATACGCAGTATTTT. It yields the protein CASGFFDTQYF. Based on the CDR3 plus reference TRBV12-5 and TRBJ2-3, the full variable domain is DARVTQTPRHKVTEMGQEVTMRCQPILGHNTVFWYRQTMMQGLELLAYFRNRAPLDDSGMPKDRFSAEMPDATLATLKIQPSEPRDSAVYFCASGFFDTQYFGPGTRLTVL.

This chain links TRBV24-1 with TRBJ2-4, with D possibly being TRBD1 (5 bases). Deletions cut 7 bases from V and 1 base from J, with 16 bases between. CDR3 length: 16 residues. Germline CDR1 and CDR2: KGHDR and SFDVKD. The CDR3 region has the DNA TGTGCCACCAGCATACAGGAAAACTTTGCCAAAAACATTCAGTACTTC. Translated: CATSIQENFAKNIQYF.

In its sample, this clonotype was seen many times. This chain joins TRBV12-3 or TRBV12-4 and TRBJ1-5; D is ambiguous. V was clipped by 0 bases and J by 7 bases, with 4 bases between them. The CDR3 spans 12 residues. The CDR3 loop reads CASSLAPQPQHF. CDR3 bases: TGTGCCAGCAGTTTAGCGCCCCAGCCCCAGCATTTT.